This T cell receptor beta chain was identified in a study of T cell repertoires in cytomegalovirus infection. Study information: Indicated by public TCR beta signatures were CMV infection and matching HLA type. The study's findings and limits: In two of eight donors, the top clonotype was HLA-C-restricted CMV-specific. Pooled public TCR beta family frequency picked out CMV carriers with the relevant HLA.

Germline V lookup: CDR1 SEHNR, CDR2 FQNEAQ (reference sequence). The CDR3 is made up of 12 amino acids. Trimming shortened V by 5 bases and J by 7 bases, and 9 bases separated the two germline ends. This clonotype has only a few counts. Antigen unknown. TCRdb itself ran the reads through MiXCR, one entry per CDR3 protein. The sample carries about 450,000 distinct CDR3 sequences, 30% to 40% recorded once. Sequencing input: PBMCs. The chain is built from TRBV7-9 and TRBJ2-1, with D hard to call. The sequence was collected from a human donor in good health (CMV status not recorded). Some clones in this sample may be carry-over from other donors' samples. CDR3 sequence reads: CASSTLGNEQFF. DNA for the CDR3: TGTGCCAGCAGCACCCTCGGGAATGAGCAGTTCTTC.